The source of this T cell receptor (beta chain) is a study of blood T cell repertoires in COVID-19. Libraries were prepared by immunoSEQ multiplex PCR; TCRdb keeps only in-frame clonotypes and omits some of them. The sample holds 200,000 or so clones; around 81% are singletons and the top ten take more than 2%. Per germline, CDR1 LNHDA and CDR2 SQIVND (reference sequence). CDR3 length equals 16 residues. Trimming shortened V by 4 bases and J by 2 bases, and 17 bases separated the two germline ends. Sequenced input: peripheral blood. The chain couples TRBV19 to TRBJ2-5, with a possible D match to TRBD2 (5 bases). The clonotype comes from an older woman with acute or convalescent COVID-19. The CDR3 loop is CASSRLAAALQETQYF. In DNA form, the CDR3 reads TGTGCCAGTAGTAGGCTAGCAGCAGCGTTACAAGAGACCCAGTACTTC.